This record covers a single TCR beta chain. V was pared by 6 bases and J by 6 bases, with 11 bases between. Germline V lookup: CDR1 LNHDA, CDR2 SQIVND (reference sequence). There are 13 residues in the CDR3. Profiled with immunoSEQ multiplex PCR; TCRdb holds only in-frame clones, not every one. The data hold under 150,000 clones, with about 86% observed a single time. These data originate in a study of blood T cell repertoires in COVID-19. The V call is TRBV19, the J call TRBJ2-2; no definite D call. Material for sequencing was PBMCs or T cells enriched from blood (not recorded which). The TCR comes from a woman between 45 and 65 years old who had recovered from COVID-19. The CDR3 reads CASSPISPGELFF. As DNA, the CDR3 is TGTGCCAGTAGCCCTATTAGCCCCGGGGAGCTGTTTTTT.